These 31 T cell receptor beta chains were sequenced from one sample in a study of cytomegalovirus exposure and HLA in healthy donors (dated by TCRdb to the late 2010s). To prepare the library, the immunoSEQ multiplex PCR assay was applied. For the multiplex PCR, a mixture combining 60 forward primers for TCR Vbeta segments and 13 reverse primers for TCR Jbeta segments was used. TCRdb's version of the immuneACCESS table is confined to in-frame rearrangements and falls short of the full clone set. An unresolved V gene accounts for under half of the shortfall where checked; the remainder is of unknown origin. The sample contains 120,000 to 150,000 clones, 60% to 80% of them found a single time. The ten largest clones take up around 1.5% of the sample. Source material: PBMCs. The origin of the receptors is a female donor in good health and CMV-seronegative.

The gene calls are TRBV11-2 and TRBJ2-1, with 7 bases that match TRBD1. The CDR3 totals 14 residues. Per the germline V gene, CDR1 is SGHAT and CDR2 is FQNNGV. V lost 4 bases, J lost 14 bases, and 14 bases stayed unmatched. Here the CDR3 DNA reads TGTGCCAGCAGCTCCCTGACAGGGTGGGGGAATGAGTTCTTC. Its translation: CASSSLTGWGNEFF.

The V call is TRBV6-1, the J call TRBJ1-2; a weak D match, TRBD1 (5 bases). The CDR3 is 13 residues long. Between the trimmed V and J ends, which lost 4 bases and 6 bases, there was a span of 12 bases. CDR1 MNHNS and CDR2 SASEGT come from the germline V gene. CDR3 sequence: CASSVRQGDGYTF. CDR3 DNA: TGTGCCAGCAGTGTCAGGCAGGGTGATGGCTACACCTTC.

This chain connects TRBV5-4 to TRBJ2-7, with 11 positions matching TRBD1. CDR1 SGHNT and CDR2 YYREEE come from the germline V gene (reference sequence). Trimming took 0 bases from V and 2 from J; bases not matched to a gene: 1. This CDR3 region has 15 residues. Here the CDR3 reads CASSLGGQGAYEQYF. The CDR3 nucleotides read TGTGCCAGCAGCTTGGGGGGACAGGGGGCCTACGAGCAGTACTTC.

The chain couples TRBV28 to TRBJ1-2; D is unresolved. This CDR3 is built from 17 residues. The germline CDR1 and CDR2 sequences are MDHEN and SYDVKM. Trimming cost V 4 bases and J 0 bases, with 18 bases left between them. The CDR3 nucleotides read TGTGCCAGCAGTTCCCCGGGGTCGGAGACCGCTAACTATGGCTACACCTTC. It yields the protein CASSSPGSETANYGYTF.

The J gene is TRBJ1-4, the V gene TRBV12-5; D not resolved. Trimming left V 3 bases short and J 0 bases short, with 8 bases between. The CDR3 is 15 residues long. Germline CDR1 reads LGHNT; CDR2 reads FRNRAP. In DNA form, the CDR3 reads TGTGCTAGTGGTTTCGTGGCTGCAACTAATGAAAAACTGTTTTTT. Translated: CASGFVAATNEKLFF.

V is TRBV6-1 and J is TRBJ2-7; D is possibly TRBD1 (5 bases). The CDR3 consists of 17 residues. Germline CDR1 reads MNHNS; CDR2 reads SASEGT. Trimming removed 4 bases from V and 1 base from J, with 20 bases in between. The CDR3 protein is CASSALPGQGSSYEQYF. The CDR3 DNA sequence: TGTGCCAGCAGTGCCCTCCCCGGGCAGGGTAGTTCCTACGAGCAGTACTTC.

CDR3 in DNA: TGTGCCAGCAGCTTAGGGGGGACAAGAGTTAGCAATCAGCCCCAGCATTTT. Its protein product is CASSLGGTRVSNQPQHF. This chain links TRBV7-9 with TRBJ1-5; D is perhaps TRBD1 (6 bases). Trimming shortened V by 1 base and J by 0 bases, and 13 bases separated the two germline ends. CDR1 is SEHNR and CDR2 is FQNEAQ in the germline V gene (reference sequence). The CDR3 extends over 17 amino acids.

In this sample, this clone turned up a few times. The V and J genes are TRBV10-3 and TRBJ2-5; D gene ambiguous. CDR1 and CDR2 from the germline V gene are ENHRY and SYGVKD. With 3 bases removed from V and 4 bases from J, the gap between germline ends came to 6 bases. The CDR3 has 12 amino acids. DNA for the CDR3: TGTGCCATCAGTGACGAACTAGAGACCCAGTACTTC. Translation gives CAISDELETQYF.

The V gene is TRBV29-1, the J gene TRBJ1-5, with D possibly TRBD1 on 6 matching bases. CDR1 is SQVTM, CDR2 ANQGSEA, per germline. V dropped 2 bases and J dropped 3 bases, with 11 bases sitting between them. The CDR3 runs 14 residues. CDR3 residues: CSVEFGGANQPQHF. CDR3 nucleotides: TGCAGCGTTGAATTTGGGGGCGCCAATCAGCCCCAGCATTTT.

The count of this clone is one. The rearrangement uses TRBV5-1 and TRBJ1-1, with 7 bases aligning to TRBD1. The CDR3 is made up of 13 amino acids. V trimming: 8 bases; J trimming: 0 bases; junction bases outside the gene matches: 4. The germline CDR1 and CDR2 sequences are SGHRS and YFSETQ. The CDR3 here is CASKTGVNTEAFF. The DNA of the CDR3 is TGCGCCAGTAAAACAGGGGTGAACACTGAAGCTTTCTTT.

V is TRBV29-1 and J is TRBJ2-7; possibly TRBD1 for D (6 bases). The germline V gene has CDR1 SQVTM and CDR2 ANQGSEA. This CDR3 spans 12 amino acids. Trimming cost V 4 bases and J 4 bases, with 11 bases left between them. The DNA of the CDR3 is TGCAGCGTTGTTAGGGGGAAGTACGAGCAGTACTTC. This encodes CSVVRGKYEQYF.

This chain connects TRBV18 to TRBJ1-4, with 7 positions matching TRBD1. Germline-derived CDR1 and CDR2 are KGHSH and LQKENI. The trim removed 6 bases at V and 8 bases at J, leaving 6 bases unmatched. This CDR3 contains 13 residues. CDR3 sequence reads: CASSRGSEEKLFF. The CDR3 region has the DNA TGTGCCAGCTCCAGGGGGTCAGAGGAAAAACTGTTTTTT.

The chain combines TRBV7-9 with TRBJ2-1; 8 nucleotides align to TRBD1. The length of the CDR3 is 18 residues. The germline CDR1 and CDR2 sequences are SEHNR and FQNEAQ (reference sequence). V trimming: 3 bases; J trimming: 1 base; junction bases outside the gene matches: 11. The DNA of the CDR3 is TGTGCCAGCAGCTTCACCGGGACAGGCTATCCTTCCTACAATGAGCAGTTCTTC. The encoded protein is CASSFTGTGYPSYNEQFF.

This rearrangement joins TRBV10-2 to TRBJ1-2, with TRBD1 matching 8 bases. Germline V lookup: CDR1 WSHSY, CDR2 SAAADI. The ends lost 4 bases at V and 8 bases at J; junction bases unmatched: 12. The CDR3 loop spans 15 amino acids. CDR3 bases: TGCGCCAGCAGTGCAAGTAGTCAGGGGGCTAGCGGCTACACCTTC. Translation: CASSASSQGASGYTF.

This clone occurred once. The chain links TRBV28 to TRBJ1-5; possible D gene TRBD1, 6 bases. The CDR3 totals 15 residues. Per germline, CDR1 MDHEN and CDR2 SYDVKM. Trimming shortened V by 7 bases and J by 0 bases, and 13 bases separated the two germline ends. CDR3 protein: CASKWTEYSNQPQHF. The CDR3, as DNA: TGTGCCAGCAAATGGACAGAGTATAGCAATCAGCCCCAGCATTTT.

This clone was picked up many times. The chain carries TRBV6-1 and TRBJ1-2; maybe TRBD1 (5 bases). Trimming cost V 0 bases and J 7 bases, with 15 bases left between them. CDR1 and CDR2 (germline): MNHNS, SASEGT. This CDR3 is built from 15 residues. CDR3 sequence: CASSEARQGTAGYTF. The CDR3 DNA sequence: TGTGCCAGCAGTGAAGCGCGTCAGGGAACGGCTGGCTACACCTTC.

This chain joins TRBV9 and TRBJ1-1, with D unclear. Germline V gives CDR1 SGDLS, CDR2 YYNGEE. This CDR3 has 14 amino acids. Trimming stripped 1 base from V and 0 bases from J, with 7 bases between. The DNA for the CDR3 is TGTGCCAGCAGCGTATCTACAGTGAACACTGAAGCTTTCTTT. Amino acid sequence: CASSVSTVNTEAFF.

V usage is TRBV7-9 and J usage is TRBJ1-1; possible D gene TRBD1, 5 bases. CDR1 and CDR2 from the germline V gene are SEHNR and FQNEAQ (reference sequence). This CDR3 contains 12 residues. V was shortened by 5 bases and J by 5 bases, with 9 bases between the two germline ends. DNA of the CDR3: TGTGCCAGCAGCCATCCAGGGACTGAAGCTTTCTTT. As protein: CASSHPGTEAFF.

V is TRBV7-6 and J is TRBJ1-4; a weak D match, TRBD1 (5 bases). V was cut by 3 bases and J by 8 bases, with 7 bases left in between. The germline CDR1 and CDR2 sequences are SGHVS and FNYEAQ. This CDR3 is built from 12 residues. For the CDR3, the DNA is TGTGCCAGCAGCTTGCGACAGGAAAAACTGTTTTTT. This sequence encodes CASSLRQEKLFF.

The chain recombines TRBV6-5 with TRBJ1-2; TRBD1 matches at 7 bases. The V and J ends lost 5 bases and 2 bases, in that order; junction bases with no gene match: 5. Germline V lookup: CDR1 MNHEY, CDR2 SVGAGI. The length of the CDR3 is 14 residues. Here the CDR3 reads CASSTQGPNYGYTF. In DNA form, the CDR3 reads TGTGCCAGCAGTACACAGGGGCCCAACTATGGCTACACCTTC.

J is TRBJ2-1 and V is TRBV27, with 11 bases lining up with TRBD2. CDR1 and CDR2 (germline): MNHEY, SMNVEV (reference sequence). With V trimmed by 4 bases and J by 9 bases, 8 bases remained unmatched. The CDR3 is 15 amino acids. CDR3 region: CASSYSTSGKREQFF. The CDR3 DNA reads TGTGCCAGCAGTTATTCGACTAGCGGGAAGCGTGAGCAGTTCTTC.

This clone was recorded a few times. In DNA form, the CDR3 reads TGTGCCAGCGCGACACAGGGGATGAATCAAGAGACCCAGTACTTC. Translating it yields CASATQGMNQETQYF. The chain links TRBV27 to TRBJ2-5, with 7 nucleotides matching TRBD1. V trimming: 8 bases; J trimming: 2 bases; junction bases outside the gene matches: 11. This CDR3 region has 15 residues. Germline V gene lookup returns CDR1 MNHEY and CDR2 SMNVEV (reference sequence).

The V and J genes are TRBV9 and TRBJ2-3, with 11 bases fitting TRBD1. CDR1 SGDLS and CDR2 YYNGEE come from the germline V gene. J was trimmed by 3 bases and V by 4 bases; bases with no gene match: 7. The CDR3 sequence is 16 residues long. Here the CDR3 DNA reads TGTGCCAGCAGCCCAAGGGACAGGGGGAGTACAGATACGCAGTATTTT. This translates into CASSPRDRGSTDTQYF.

This clone was seen only a few times. The gene calls are TRBV7-9 and TRBJ2-7, with D possibly TRBD1 on 6 matching bases. The CDR3 runs 12 residues. The V end lost 6 bases, the J end lost 6 bases, and 12 bases lay between the germline ends. Germline CDR1 and CDR2: SEHNR and FQNEAQ (reference sequence). Here the CDR3 DNA reads TGTGCCAGCAGTTTACGGACAGCCGAGCAGTACTTC. The encoded protein is CASSLRTAEQYF.

The rearrangement uses TRBV28 and TRBJ2-7; D unresolved. The length of the CDR3 is 14 residues. Trimming removed 6 bases at V and 6 bases at J, with 18 bases between. CDR1 is MDHEN and CDR2 is SYDVKM in the germline V gene. CDR3 sequence reads: CASRPGSINPEQYF. The CDR3 DNA reads TGTGCCAGCAGACCGGGTTCCATTAACCCCGAGCAGTACTTC.

V and J are TRBV29-1 and TRBJ1-1; no clear D gene. This CDR3 spans 13 amino acids. Germline CDR1 is SQVTM and CDR2 is ANQGSEA. The V and J ends lost 6 bases and 2 bases respectively, with 13 bases between them. The CDR3 here is CSVGREFNTEAFF. In DNA form, the CDR3 reads TGCAGCGTCGGCCGGGAATTTAACACTGAAGCTTTCTTT. Together with reference TRBV29-1 and TRBJ1-1, the CDR3 gives the full variable domain: SAVISQKPSRDICQRGTSLTIQCQVDSQVTMMFWYRQQPGQSLTLIATANQGSEATYESGFVIDKFPISRPNLTFSTLTVSNMSPEDSSIYLCSVGREFNTEAFFGQGTRLTVV.

The rearrangement joins TRBV6-1 to TRBJ2-7; D unresolved. The CDR3 consists of 11 residues. Trimming pared 7 bases from V and 5 bases from J, leaving 9 bases between. The germline V gene has CDR1 MNHNS and CDR2 SASEGT. The CDR3 coding sequence is TGTGCCAGCACCTGGAGAGACGAGCAGTACTTC. Translating gives CASTWRDEQYF.

This clone was counted a few times. The rearrangement joins TRBV6-6 to TRBJ1-1; D call uncertain. V lost 3 bases and J 8 bases, leaving 16 bases between the germline ends. The CDR3 loop spans 14 amino acids. Germline V CDR1 and CDR2: MNHNY, SVGAGI (reference sequence). CDR3 bases: TGTGCCAGCAGTTATTTTCTAGAACACCCAGAAGCTTTCTTT. It translates to CASSYFLEHPEAFF.

This chain connects TRBV7-2 to TRBJ2-7; 8 bases are a match to TRBD1. After removal of 5 bases from V and 2 bases from J, the junction contained 8 bases not matched to a gene. This CDR3 has 15 amino acids. Germline loops: CDR1 SGHTA, CDR2 FQGNSA. The CDR3 protein is CASSLWTGPTYEQYF. The DNA of the CDR3 is TGTGCCAGCAGCCTATGGACAGGGCCGACCTACGAGCAGTACTTC.

The chain combines TRBV11-2 with TRBJ2-7; 9 bases line up with TRBD2. Unmatched junction bases numbered 5, after V lost 0 bases and J lost 2 bases. The CDR3 contains 16 residues. Looked up from germline, CDR1 is SGHAT and CDR2 is FQNNGV. The CDR3 here is CASSLEPTSGPYEQYF. The CDR3 region has the DNA TGTGCCAGCAGCTTAGAGCCGACTAGCGGACCCTACGAGCAGTACTTC.

The genes are TRBV5-4 and TRBJ2-5, with 15 bases aligning to TRBD2. This CDR3 contains 16 residues. Germline V gives CDR1 SGHNT, CDR2 YYREEE (reference sequence). The V gene end was trimmed by 4 bases and the J gene end by 4 bases; junction bases not matched to a gene: 5. The CDR3 protein is CASSRGLAGGGETQYF. CDR3 coding DNA: TGTGCCAGCAGCCGGGGACTAGCGGGGGGTGGAGAGACCCAGTACTTC.